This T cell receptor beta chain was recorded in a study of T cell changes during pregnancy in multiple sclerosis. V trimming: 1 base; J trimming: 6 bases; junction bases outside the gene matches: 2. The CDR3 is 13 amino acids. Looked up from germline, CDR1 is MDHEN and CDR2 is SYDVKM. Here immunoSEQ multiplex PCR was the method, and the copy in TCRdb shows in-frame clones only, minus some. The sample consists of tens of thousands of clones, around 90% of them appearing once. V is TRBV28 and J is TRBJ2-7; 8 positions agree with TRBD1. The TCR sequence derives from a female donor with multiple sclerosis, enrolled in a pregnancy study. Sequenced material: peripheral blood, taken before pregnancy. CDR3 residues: CASSLYRGVEQYF. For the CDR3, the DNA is TGTGCCAGCAGTTTATACAGGGGGGTCGAGCAGTACTTC. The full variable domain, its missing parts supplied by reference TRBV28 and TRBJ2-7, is DVKVTQSSRYLVKRTGEKVFLECVQDMDHENMFWYRQDPGLGLRLIYFSYDVKMKEKGDIPEGYSVSREKKERFSLILESASTNQTSMYLCASSLYRGVEQYFGPGTRLTVT.